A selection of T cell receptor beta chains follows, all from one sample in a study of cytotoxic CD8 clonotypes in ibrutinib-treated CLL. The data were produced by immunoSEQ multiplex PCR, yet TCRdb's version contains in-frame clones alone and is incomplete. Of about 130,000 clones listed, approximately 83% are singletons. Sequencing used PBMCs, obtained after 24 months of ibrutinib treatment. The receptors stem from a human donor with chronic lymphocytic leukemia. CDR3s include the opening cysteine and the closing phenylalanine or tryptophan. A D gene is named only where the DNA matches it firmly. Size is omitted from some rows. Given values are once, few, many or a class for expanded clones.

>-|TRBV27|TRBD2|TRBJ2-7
TGTGCCAGTTCGAGGGAGGGGAGATACGAGCAGTACTTC
CASSREGRYEQYF
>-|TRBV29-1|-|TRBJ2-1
TGCAGCGTTGAAGGGGGTAGCGGAACCTACAATGAGCAGTTCTTC
CSVEGGSGTYNEQFF
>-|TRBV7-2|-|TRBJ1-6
TGTGCCAGCAGCCCCCTTCGACAGGTCCGGGAGGGACCCCTCCACTTT
CASSPLRQVREGPLHF
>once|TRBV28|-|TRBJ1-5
TGTGCCAGCACCTTACCGGCGGGTGGTAATCAGCCCCAGCATTTT
CASTLPAGGNQPQHF
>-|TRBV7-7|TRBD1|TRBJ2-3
TGTGCTAGCAGCACTGGACAGGGGGAAGGAGATACGCAGTATTTT
CASSTGQGEGDTQYF
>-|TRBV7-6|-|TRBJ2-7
TGTGCCAGCAGCCTAATGATCGGGACAAATTACGAGCAGTACTTC
CASSLMIGTNYEQYF
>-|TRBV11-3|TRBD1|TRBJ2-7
TGTGCCAGCAGCCGCACCGGGCAGGGGGTCGAGCAGTACTTC
CASSRTGQGVEQYF
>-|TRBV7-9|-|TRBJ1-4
TGTGCCAGCAGCTCTCTAGGTTCAACTAATGAAAAACTGTTTTTT
CASSSLGSTNEKLFF
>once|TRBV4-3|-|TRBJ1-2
TGCGCCAGCAGCCAAGCATGGGACAAGGACTATGGCTACACCTTC
CASSQAWDKDYGYTF
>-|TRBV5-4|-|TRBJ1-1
TGTGCCAGCAGCCGCACCTCTACATGGGACACTGAAGCTTTCTTT
CASSRTSTWDTEAFF
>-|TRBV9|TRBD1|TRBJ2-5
TGTGCCAGCGGGATTACAGGGGGAGCCCAAGAGACCCAGTACTTC
CASGITGGAQETQYF
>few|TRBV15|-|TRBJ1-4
TGTGCCACCAGCCTCAGGGCGCGGGCTAATGAAAAACTGTTTTTT
CATSLRARANEKLFF
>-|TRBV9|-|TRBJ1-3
TGTGCCAGCAGCCCCCGACAGATCCTAAACACCATATATTTT
CASSPRQILNTIYF
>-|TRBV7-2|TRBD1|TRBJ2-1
TGTGCCAGCAGCTCTCCGGGACAGGGAGACAATGAGCAGTTCTTC
CASSSPGQGDNEQFF
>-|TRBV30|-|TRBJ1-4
TGTGCCTGGAGTCGGGGGACTAATGAAAAACTGTTTTTT
CAWSRGTNEKLFF
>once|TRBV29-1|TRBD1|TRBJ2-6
TGCAGCGTTTCGACAGGGTCTGGGGCCAACGTCCTGACTTTC
CSVSTGSGANVLTF
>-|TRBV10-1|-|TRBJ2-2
TGCGCCAGCAGTTTGTGGCCGGAGGACGGGAACAACACCGGGGAGCTGTTTTTT
CASSLWPEDGNNTGELFF
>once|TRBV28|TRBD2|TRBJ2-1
TGTGCCAGCAGTTTAAATAGCGGGACTGTGTACAATGAGCAGTTCTTC
CASSLNSGTVYNEQFF
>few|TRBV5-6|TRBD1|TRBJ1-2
TGTGCCAGCAGCTTAGGGACAGGGTATGGCTACACCTTC
CASSLGTGYGYTF
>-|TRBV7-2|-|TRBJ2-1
TGTGCCAGCAGCCTGGGACCTGGAGGCTCCTACAATGAGCAGTTCTTC
CASSLGPGGSYNEQFF
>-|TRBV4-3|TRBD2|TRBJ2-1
TGCGCCAGCAGCCAAGAGGGGGTAGCGGGGGGCGGTAACAATGAGCAGTTCTTC
CASSQEGVAGGGNNEQFF
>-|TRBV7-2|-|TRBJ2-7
TGTGCCAGCAGCCCTGCTTATGACAGGATATACGAGCAGTACTTC
CASSPAYDRIYEQYF
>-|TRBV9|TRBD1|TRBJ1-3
TGTGCCAGCGCCAGGGGGCCTGGAAACACCATATATTTT
CASARGPGNTIYF
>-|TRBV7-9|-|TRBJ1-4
TGTGCCAGCAGCCGACACGGCTCTAATGAAAAACTGTTTTTT
CASSRHGSNEKLFF
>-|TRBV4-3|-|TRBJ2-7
TGCGCCAGCAGCCAAGATTTGCGGGACTCTTACGAGCAGTACTTC
CASSQDLRDSYEQYF
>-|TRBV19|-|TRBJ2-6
TGTGCCAGTAGTAGGGCCAACGGAAGGCCCGGAGGGGCCAACGTCCTGACTTTC
CASSRANGRPGGANVLTF
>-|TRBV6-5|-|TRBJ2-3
TGTGCCAGCGTAGAACAGACCACAGATACGCAGTATTTT
CASVEQTTDTQYF
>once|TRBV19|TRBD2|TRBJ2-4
TGTGCCAGTAGTATTCTGGGACTAGCGGGACCCAGGGTGTACTTC
CASSILGLAGPRVYF
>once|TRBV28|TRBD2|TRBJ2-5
TGTGCCAGCAGTTTAGGGACTAGCGGGAGGGCGGAGACCCAGTACTTC
CASSLGTSGRAETQYF
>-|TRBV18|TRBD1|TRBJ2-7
TGTGCCAGCTCCCTGATGGGACAGGACGCCTACGAGCAGTACTTC
CASSLMGQDAYEQYF
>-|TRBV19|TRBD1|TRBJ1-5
TGTGCCAGTAGTATCGGCAGGGGGCGCGTAAGCAATCAGCCCCAGCATTTT
CASSIGRGRVSNQPQHF
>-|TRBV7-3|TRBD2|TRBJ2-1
TGTGCCAGCAGCTCAAAGACTAGCGGCGCTTACAATGAGCAGTTCTTC
CASSSKTSGAYNEQFF
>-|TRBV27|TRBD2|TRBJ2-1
TGTGCCAGCAGTCCACTTGGGGAGGGCCTAAATGAGCAGTTCTTC
CASSPLGEGLNEQFF
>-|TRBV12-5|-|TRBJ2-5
TGTGCTAGTGGCCCCGGGCAGCCCGAAGAGACCCAGTACTTC
CASGPGQPEETQYF
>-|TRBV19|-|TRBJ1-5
TGTGCCAGTAGCCACACGGGGGGTAATCAGCCCCAGCATTTT
CASSHTGGNQPQHF
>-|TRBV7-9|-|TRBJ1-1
TGTGCCAGCATCCAACCAGGAGGGGGGAACACTGAAGCTTTCTTT
CASIQPGGGNTEAFF
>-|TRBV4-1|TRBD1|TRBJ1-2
TGCGCCAGCAGAGGACAGGGCCTTTATAACTATGGCTACACCTTC
CASRGQGLYNYGYTF
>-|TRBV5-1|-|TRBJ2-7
TGCGCCAGCAGCTTGGTTGGGTCGACCCCCTACGAGCAGTACTTC
CASSLVGSTPYEQYF
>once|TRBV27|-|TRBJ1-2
TGTGCCAGCAGTTTACAGGGGCCCCCTGTCTATGGCTACACCTTC
CASSLQGPPVYGYTF
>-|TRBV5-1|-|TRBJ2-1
TGCGCCAGCAGCTTGGATGGGGGCGGTGAGCAGTTCTTC
CASSLDGGGEQFF
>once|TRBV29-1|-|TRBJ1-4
TGCAGCGTTGAAGATGCTGGGGGAAGAAGTGAAAAACTGTTTTTT
CSVEDAGGRSEKLFF
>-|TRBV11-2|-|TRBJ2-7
TGTGCCAGCAGCTTCGGGACGGCCTCCTACGAGCAGTACTTC
CASSFGTASYEQYF
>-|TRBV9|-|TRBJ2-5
TGTGCCAGCAGCGTAGCAGGGGGGCAGAGGGAGCAGTACTTC
CASSVAGGQREQYF
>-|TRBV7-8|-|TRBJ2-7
TGTGCCAGCAGCACCACCCCGGGAGCCACCTACGAGCAGTACTTC
CASSTTPGATYEQYF
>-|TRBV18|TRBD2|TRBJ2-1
TGTGCCAGCTCACCAGGGACTAGAGTCAATGAGCAGTTCTTC
CASSPGTRVNEQFF
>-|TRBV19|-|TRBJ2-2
TGTGCCAGTACCGCGATAAACACCGGGGAGCTGTTTTTT
CASTAINTGELFF
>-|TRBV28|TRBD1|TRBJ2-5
TGTGCCAGCAGTGCCGGGACAGGTGAGGCCCAGTACTTC
CASSAGTGEAQYF
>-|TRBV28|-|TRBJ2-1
TGTGCCAGCAGTCCCCTCACGAGGGGGACTGGATACAATGAGCAGTTCTTC
CASSPLTRGTGYNEQFF
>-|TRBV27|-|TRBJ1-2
TGTGCCAGCAGTTCAGGACAGAGGGGCTATGGCTACACCTTC
CASSSGQRGYGYTF
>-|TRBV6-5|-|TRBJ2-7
TGTGCCAGCAGTTATTATCGGGACTACGAGCAGTACTTC
CASSYYRDYEQYF
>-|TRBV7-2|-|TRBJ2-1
TGTGCCAGCAGCTTAGTCTTAGACAGGTCGTACAATGAGCAGTTCTTC
CASSLVLDRSYNEQFF
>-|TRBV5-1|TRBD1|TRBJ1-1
TGCGCCAGCAGCTCTGGACAGGGAAGTTATGAAGCTTTCTTT
CASSSGQGSYEAFF
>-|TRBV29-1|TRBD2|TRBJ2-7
TGCAGCGTCCAGATAGCGGGAGGGCGCGGCGAGCAGTACTTC
CSVQIAGGRGEQYF